This is a list of T cell receptor beta chains from one sample in a study of OX40 agonist ivuxolimab in advanced cancers. Sequencing was performed with immunoSEQ multiplex PCR; in TCRdb, only in-frame clones are kept and a portion is missing. The data contain tens of thousands of clones, approximately 84% of them singletons. Sequencing used CD4+ or CD8+ T cells sorted from blood, obtained in a trial of the OX40 agonist ivuxolimab. The receptors were sampled from an adult with an advanced solid tumor such as melanoma, head and neck, liver or kidney cancer. The CDR3 runs from the conserved cysteine through the conserved F or W.

>TRBV4-3
CASRPRHSFADTQYF
>TRBV10-3
CAISVVFLIAGEANTGELFF
>TRBV7-3
CASSSQGATEAFF
>TRBV5-4
CASSSRGGTQYF
>TRBV6-5
CASSQQRANEKLFF
>TRBV6-1
CASSEVNTEAFF
>TRBV28
CASSTDSYSNQPQHF
>TRBV7-9
CASSLDKAKNIQYF
>TRBV27
CASSLSRQGGPNTGELFF
>TRBV15
CATSRDRAYYGYTF
>TRBV28
CASSHQPRLAGGPHNEQFF
>TRBV13
CASSLLRTGYEQYF
>TRBV7-7
CASSPGTGADEQYF
>TRBV13
CASSLKGGGSPLHF
>TRBV5-1
CASSLAGGEQYF
>TRBV18
CASSPRGVAGGEFYEQYF
>TRBV29-1
CSVGGANYGYTF
>TRBV28
CASTLYTADYNEQFF
>TRBV2
CASHPRDSQETQYF
>TRBV2
CASSEGVSYNEQFF
>TRBV6-1
CASSVLAGGWEQYF
>TRBV4-2
CASSLRTGGPMNTEAFF
>TRBV16
CASSSDRGEQYF
>TRBV29-1
CSAIGVQDRSGNTIYF
>TRBV19
CASSIVLAATEQYF
>TRBV6-6
CASSYPGNQPQHF
>TRBV9
CASSNSGTSYNEQFF
>TRBV4-1
CASSPGQLNQPQHF
>TRBV6-5
CASSYNQMIPEAFF
>TRBV2
CASRGSGRGTYNEQFF
>TRBV6-6
CASSYSQSGNEQYF
>TRBV11-3
CASSPREGAPNEQFF
>TRBV7-9
CASSRGTVDQPQHF
>TRBV13
CASSGPDTQYF
>TRBV10-2
CASSESRGGTDTQYF
>TRBV2
CASSLGHLAYEQYF
>TRBV28
CASTSGRAPRNTIYF
>TRBV19
CASAGGIQPQHF
>TRBV4-1
CASSASSGPSDTQYF
>TRBV29-1
CSDRGGKGTEAFF
>TRBV7-9
CASSLSQGLPDTQYF
>TRBV7-9
CASSLPRGDEQYF
>TRBV4-3
CASSQDLGLDGYTF
>TRBV11-2
CASRPDTGGTQYF